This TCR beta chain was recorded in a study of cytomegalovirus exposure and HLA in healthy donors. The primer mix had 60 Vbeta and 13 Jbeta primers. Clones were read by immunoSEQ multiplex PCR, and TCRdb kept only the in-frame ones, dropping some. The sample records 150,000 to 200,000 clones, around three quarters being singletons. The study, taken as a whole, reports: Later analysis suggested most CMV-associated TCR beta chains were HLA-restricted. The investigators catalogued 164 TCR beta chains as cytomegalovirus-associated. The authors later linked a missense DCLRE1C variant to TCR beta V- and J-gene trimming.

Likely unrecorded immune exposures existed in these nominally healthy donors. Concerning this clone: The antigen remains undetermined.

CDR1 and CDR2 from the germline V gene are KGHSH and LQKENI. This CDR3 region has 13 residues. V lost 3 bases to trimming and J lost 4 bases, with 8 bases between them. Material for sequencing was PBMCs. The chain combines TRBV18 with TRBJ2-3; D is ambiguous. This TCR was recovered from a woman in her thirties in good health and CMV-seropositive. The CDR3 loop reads CASSPVVADTQYF. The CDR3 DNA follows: TGTGCCAGCTCACCCGTAGTGGCAGATACGCAGTATTTT.